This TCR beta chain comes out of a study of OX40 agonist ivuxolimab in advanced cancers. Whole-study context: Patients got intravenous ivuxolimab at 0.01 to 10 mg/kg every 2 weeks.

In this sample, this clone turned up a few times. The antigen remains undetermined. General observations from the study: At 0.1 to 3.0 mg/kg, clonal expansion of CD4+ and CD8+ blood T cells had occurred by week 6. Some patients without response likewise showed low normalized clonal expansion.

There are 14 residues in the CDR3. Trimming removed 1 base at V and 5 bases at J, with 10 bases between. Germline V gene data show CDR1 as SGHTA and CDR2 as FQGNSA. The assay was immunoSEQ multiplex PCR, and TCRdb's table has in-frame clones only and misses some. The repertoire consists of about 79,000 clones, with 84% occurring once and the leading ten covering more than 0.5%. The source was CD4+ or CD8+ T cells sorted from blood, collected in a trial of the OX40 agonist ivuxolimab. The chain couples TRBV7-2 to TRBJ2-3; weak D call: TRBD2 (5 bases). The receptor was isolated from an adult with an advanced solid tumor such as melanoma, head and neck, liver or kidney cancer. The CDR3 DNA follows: TGTGCCAGCAGCTTAGGTTTGGAGGTAGATACGCAGTATTTT. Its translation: CASSLGLEVDTQYF.